These T cell receptor beta chains were read from a single sample in a study of T cell changes during pregnancy in multiple sclerosis. This table comes from immunoSEQ multiplex PCR, and its TCRdb copy is limited to in-frame clones, with some not included. Among tens of thousands of clones listed, 93% were seen once. Sequencing used peripheral blood, obtained in the second trimester of pregnancy. The receptors here all came from a female donor with multiple sclerosis, enrolled in a pregnancy study. CDR3s include the opening cysteine and the closing phenylalanine or tryptophan. The D gene is left open where the match is weak. Part of the rows lack a size; the others show once, few, many or a class for expanded clones.

TRBJ1-5 . . TRBV7-2 CASSLMSGHSNQPQHF TGTGCCAGCAGCTTAATGTCAGGCCACAGCAATCAGCCCCAGCATTTT
TRBJ2-3 once . TRBV29-1 CSVILGDTQYF TGCAGCGTCATACTCGGGGATACGCAGTATTTT
TRBJ1-6 once . TRBV12-5 CASGLVQGVGSPLHF TGTGCTAGTGGTTTGGTACAGGGCGTAGGTTCACCCCTCCACTTT
TRBJ2-2 . . TRBV5-5 CASSLEQRNTGELFF TGTGCCAGCAGCTTGGAACAGAGGAACACCGGGGAGCTGTTTTTT
TRBJ1-1 . TRBD1 TRBV7-9 CASSSLGQGSTEAFF TGTGCCAGCAGCTCGCTCGGACAGGGCAGTACTGAAGCTTTCTTT
TRBJ1-1 . TRBD1 TRBV5-1 CASSWGQDTEAFF TGCGCCAGCAGCTGGGGACAGGACACTGAAGCTTTCTTT
TRBJ2-2 . TRBD2 TRBV7-2 CASSLGVAGGPVRELFF TGTGCCAGCAGCTTAGGCGTAGCGGGGGGGCCGGTTCGGGAGCTGTTTTTT
TRBJ1-3 . . TRBV5-1 CASSLDRAGNTIYF TGCGCCAGCAGCTTGGACAGGGCTGGAAACACCATATATTTT
TRBJ1-1 once . TRBV2 CASRGKMNTEAFF TGTGCCAGCAGGGGCAAGATGAACACTGAAGCTTTCTTT
TRBJ2-7 . TRBD2 TRBV27 CASSPSGRAVYEQYF TGTGCCAGCAGTCCTAGCGGGAGGGCCGTCTACGAGCAGTACTTC
TRBJ1-6 once . TRBV5-1 CASSLGSPNSPLHF TGCGCCAGCAGCTTGGGTTCTCCCAATTCACCCCTCCACTTT
TRBJ2-7 . . TRBV19 CASSIREEQYF TGTGCCAGTAGTATTCGGGAAGAGCAGTACTTC
TRBJ2-5 . . TRBV9 CASSADQETQYF TGTGCCAGCAGCGCGGACCAAGAGACCCAGTACTTC
TRBJ2-3 . TRBD2 TRBV5-4 CASSLGAKRDSTDTQYF TGTGCCAGCAGCTTGGGCGCCAAGCGGGATAGCACAGATACGCAGTATTTT
TRBJ2-7 . . TRBV2 CASGTGTYEQYF TGTGCCAGCGGTACGGGGACCTACGAGCAGTACTTC
TRBJ2-7 . . TRBV6-5 CASSPRVMGNEQYF TGTGCCAGCAGTCCTCGGGTGATGGGTAACGAGCAGTACTTC
TRBJ2-5 once TRBD2 TRBV5-4 CASSASGGASETQYF TGTGCCAGCAGCGCAAGCGGGGGGGCCTCAGAGACCCAGTACTTC
TRBJ2-5 . TRBD2 TRBV9 CASTVAGGSQETQYF TGTGCCAGCACCGTAGCGGGGGGATCCCAAGAGACCCAGTACTTC
TRBJ2-5 . TRBD2 TRBV9 CASSPGGEETQYF TGTGCCAGCAGCCCCGGGGGGGAAGAGACCCAGTACTTC
TRBJ2-5 . TRBD1 TRBV6-5 CASSYQGEVAETQYF TGTGCCAGCAGTTATCAGGGGGAAGTCGCAGAGACCCAGTACTTC
TRBJ1-5 . . TRBV6-1 CASSEGANQPQHF TGTGCCAGCAGTGAGGGGGCTAATCAGCCCCAGCATTTT
TRBJ1-3 . . TRBV7-9 CASSHPSRDSGNTIYF TGTGCCAGCAGCCATCCTAGTCGGGACTCTGGAAACACCATATATTTT
TRBJ1-1 . . TRBV5-1 CASSLVAGSNTEAFF TGCGCCAGCAGCTTGGTAGCAGGGTCTAACACTGAAGCTTTCTTT
TRBJ2-7 . TRBD1 TRBV7-3 CASSLDTGDEQYF TGTGCCAGCAGCTTAGATACAGGGGACGAGCAGTACTTC
TRBJ1-2 . . TRBV11-2 CASSITGGRADGYTF TGTGCCAGCAGCATAACGGGGGGGAGAGCGGACGGCTACACCTTC
TRBJ2-7 . TRBD1 TRBV10-3 CASNGDRAHEQYF TGTGCCTCCAACGGGGACAGGGCCCACGAGCAGTACTTC
TRBJ1-5 . . TRBV27 CASTPFRSSNQPQHF TGTGCCAGCACCCCGTTTCGGAGTAGCAATCAGCCCCAGCATTTT
TRBJ2-3 . TRBD1 TRBV18 CASSPSTGGNANTQYF TGTGCCAGCTCACCCTCTACAGGGGGGAACGCCAATACGCAGTATTTT
TRBJ1-6 . TRBD1 TRBV7-2 CASSDRGYNSPLHF TGTGCCAGCAGCGACAGGGGTTATAATTCACCCCTCCACTTT
TRBJ1-2 . . TRBV29-1 CSVEIGTNYGYTF TGCAGCGTTGAAATAGGGACAAACTATGGCTACACCTTC
TRBJ2-3 once TRBD2 TRBV18 CASSPSGAGDTQYF TGTGCCAGCTCACCGAGCGGGGCGGGGGATACGCAGTATTTT
TRBJ2-3 . . TRBV21-1 CASSNQANRDLFLWTQYF TGTGCCAGCAGCAATCAAGCCAACCGGGACTTGTTTTTATGGACGCAGTATTTT
TRBJ2-3 . . TRBV7-6 CASSLISGADTQYF TGTGCCAGCAGCTTAATCTCCGGGGCAGATACGCAGTATTTT
TRBJ2-3 . TRBD1 TRBV19 CASSRGAAPGTDSTDTQYF TGTGCCAGTAGTAGAGGGGCCGCACCCGGGACAGACAGCACAGATACGCAGTATTTT